This T cell receptor (beta chain) derives from a study of cytomegalovirus exposure and HLA in healthy donors. Use of 60 Vbeta and 13 Jbeta primers characterized the PCR. In the original analysis: There were about 86 million unique TCR beta chains by a later count, and approximately 12 million of them were shared. Profiling relied on immunoSEQ multiplex PCR, and the TCRdb table lists in-frame clones only, not all of them. V, J and clone size are taken as reported in that table, and D and trimming were inferred from the DNA itself. The data contain roughly 130,000 clones, around 80% of them seen just once; the ten biggest clones take up 5.3%. The germline gives CDR1 MNHNS, CDR2 SASEGT. The CDR3 extends over 13 amino acids. V dropped 7 bases and J dropped 8; count of bases not matched to a gene: 5.

V and J are TRBV6-1 and TRBJ1-3; 10 bases map to TRBD1. This TCR was recovered from a young man in good health and CMV-seronegative. The sample was PBMCs. CDR3 sequence reads: CASKRQGADTIYF. The CDR3 coding sequence is TGTGCCAGCAAAAGACAGGGGGCGGACACCATATATTTT.